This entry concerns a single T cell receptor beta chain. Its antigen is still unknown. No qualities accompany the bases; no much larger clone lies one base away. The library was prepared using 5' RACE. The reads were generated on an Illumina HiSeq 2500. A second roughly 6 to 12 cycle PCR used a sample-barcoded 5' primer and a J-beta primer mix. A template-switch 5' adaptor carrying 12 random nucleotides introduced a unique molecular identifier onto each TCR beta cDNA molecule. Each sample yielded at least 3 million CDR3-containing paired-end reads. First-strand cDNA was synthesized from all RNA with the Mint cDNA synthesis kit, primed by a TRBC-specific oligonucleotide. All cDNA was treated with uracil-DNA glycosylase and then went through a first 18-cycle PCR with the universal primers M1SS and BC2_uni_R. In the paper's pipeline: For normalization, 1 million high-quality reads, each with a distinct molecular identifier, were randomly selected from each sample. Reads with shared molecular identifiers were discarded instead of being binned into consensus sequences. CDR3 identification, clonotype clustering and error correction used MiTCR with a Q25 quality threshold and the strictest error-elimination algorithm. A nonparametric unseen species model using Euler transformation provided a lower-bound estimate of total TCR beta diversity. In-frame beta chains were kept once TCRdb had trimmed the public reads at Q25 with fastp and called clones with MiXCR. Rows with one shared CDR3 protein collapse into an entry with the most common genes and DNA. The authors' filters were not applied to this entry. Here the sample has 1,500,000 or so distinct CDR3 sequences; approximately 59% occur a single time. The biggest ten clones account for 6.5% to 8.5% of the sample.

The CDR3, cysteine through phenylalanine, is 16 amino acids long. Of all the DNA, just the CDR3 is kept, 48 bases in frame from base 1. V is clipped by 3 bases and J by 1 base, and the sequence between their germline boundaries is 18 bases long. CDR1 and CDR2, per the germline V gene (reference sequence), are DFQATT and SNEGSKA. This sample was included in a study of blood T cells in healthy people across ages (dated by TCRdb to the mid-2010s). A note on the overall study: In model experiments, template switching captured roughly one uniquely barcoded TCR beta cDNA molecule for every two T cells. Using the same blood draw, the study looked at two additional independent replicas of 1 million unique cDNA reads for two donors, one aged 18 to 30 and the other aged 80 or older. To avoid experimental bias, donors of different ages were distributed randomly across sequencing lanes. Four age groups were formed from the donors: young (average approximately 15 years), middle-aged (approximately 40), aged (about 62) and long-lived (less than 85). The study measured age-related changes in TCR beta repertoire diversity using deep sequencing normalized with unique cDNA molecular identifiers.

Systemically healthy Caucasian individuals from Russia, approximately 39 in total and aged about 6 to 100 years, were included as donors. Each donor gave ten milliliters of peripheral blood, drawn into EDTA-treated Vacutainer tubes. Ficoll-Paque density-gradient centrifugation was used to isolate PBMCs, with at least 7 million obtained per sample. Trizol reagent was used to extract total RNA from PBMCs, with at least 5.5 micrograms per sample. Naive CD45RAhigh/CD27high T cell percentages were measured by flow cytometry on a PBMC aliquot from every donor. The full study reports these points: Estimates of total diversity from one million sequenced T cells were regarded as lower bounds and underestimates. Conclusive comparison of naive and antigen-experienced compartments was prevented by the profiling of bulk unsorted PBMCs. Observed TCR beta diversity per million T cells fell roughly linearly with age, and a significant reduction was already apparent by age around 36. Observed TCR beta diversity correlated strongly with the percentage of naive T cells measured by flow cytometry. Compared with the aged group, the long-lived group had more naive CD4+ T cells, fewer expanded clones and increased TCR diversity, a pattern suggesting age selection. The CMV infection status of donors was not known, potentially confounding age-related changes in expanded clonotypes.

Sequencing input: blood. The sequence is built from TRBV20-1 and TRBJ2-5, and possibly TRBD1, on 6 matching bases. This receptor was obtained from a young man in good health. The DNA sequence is TGCAGTGCTAGCACCCCCTCCGACAGGTTCCAAGAGACCCAGTACTTC. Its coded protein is CSASTPSDRFQETQYF.